The following is a TCR beta chain sequence with its context. This sample was taken from a study of blood T cell repertoires in COVID-19. About the research overall: T cells, B-cell-depleted T cells, or PBMCs supplied cDNA or gDNA.

Trimming removed 6 bases from V and 5 bases from J, with 16 bases in between. Germline V gene data show CDR1 as SNHLY and CDR2 as FYNNEI. The CDR3 length is 14 residues. As handled by the study authors: For nucleated cells, counts were estimated from reference gene primer amplification. The table came from immunoSEQ multiplex PCR; TCRdb's copy has only in-frame clones and leaves some out. V and J calls and clone size come straight from that table; D and trimming were deduced from the DNA. The data show about 170,000 clones, less than 85% seen once. The gene calls are TRBV2 and TRBJ1-2; no clear D. The specimen was peripheral blood. The origin of this receptor is a woman aged 80 or older with acute or convalescent COVID-19. CDR3 sequence (DNA): TGTGCCAGCAGATACACTTCCATACAGTATGGCTACACCTTC. Protein product: CASRYTSIQYGYTF. Full variable domain (missing parts from reference TRBV2 and TRBJ1-2): EPEVTQTPSHQVTQMGQEVILRCVPISNHLYFYWYRQILGQKVEFLVSFYNNEISEKSEIFDDQFSVERPDGSNFTLKIRSTKLEDSAMYFCASRYTSIQYGYTFGSGTRLTVV.